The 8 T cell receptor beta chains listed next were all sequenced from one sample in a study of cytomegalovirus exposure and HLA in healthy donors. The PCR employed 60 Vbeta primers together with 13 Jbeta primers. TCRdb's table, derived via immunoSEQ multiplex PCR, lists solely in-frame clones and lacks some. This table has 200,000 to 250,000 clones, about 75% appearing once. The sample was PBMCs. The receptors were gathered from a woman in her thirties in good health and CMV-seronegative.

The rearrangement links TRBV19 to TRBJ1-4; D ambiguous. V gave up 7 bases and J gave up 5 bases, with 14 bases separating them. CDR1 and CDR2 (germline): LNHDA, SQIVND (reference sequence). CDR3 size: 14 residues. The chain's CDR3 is CASKSWEPNEKLFF. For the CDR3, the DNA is TGTGCCAGTAAAAGCTGGGAGCCCAATGAAAAACTGTTTTTT.

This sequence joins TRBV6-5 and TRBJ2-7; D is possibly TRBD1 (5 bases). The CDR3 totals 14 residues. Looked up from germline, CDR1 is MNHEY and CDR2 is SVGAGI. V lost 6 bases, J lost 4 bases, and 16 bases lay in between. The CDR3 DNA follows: TGTGCCAGCAGCAGCACAGGACACCTATACGAGCAGTACTTC. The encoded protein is CASSSTGHLYEQYF.

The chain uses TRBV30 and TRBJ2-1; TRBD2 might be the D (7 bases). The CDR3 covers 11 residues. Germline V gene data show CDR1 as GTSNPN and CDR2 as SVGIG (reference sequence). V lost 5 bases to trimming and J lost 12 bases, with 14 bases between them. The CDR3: CAWGEGEGQFF. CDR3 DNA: TGTGCCTGGGGGGAGGGGGAGGGGCAGTTCTTC.

The DNA of the CDR3 is TGTGCCAGCACCCAGGGGACCGATTCACCCCTCCACTTT. Amino acid sequence: CASTQGTDSPLHF. V usage is TRBV2 and J usage is TRBJ1-6; TRBD1 might be the D (6 bases). V was clipped by 7 bases and J by 8 bases, with 12 bases between them. CDR1 SNHLY and CDR2 FYNNEI come from the germline V gene. This CDR3 has 13 residues.

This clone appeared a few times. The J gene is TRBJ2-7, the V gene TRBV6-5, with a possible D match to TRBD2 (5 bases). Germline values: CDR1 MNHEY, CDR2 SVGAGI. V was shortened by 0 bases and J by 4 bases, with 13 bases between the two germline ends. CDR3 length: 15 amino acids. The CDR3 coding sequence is TGTGCCAGCAGTTACTCGAGGGCGGAAAGTTACGAGCAGTACTTC. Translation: CASSYSRAESYEQYF.

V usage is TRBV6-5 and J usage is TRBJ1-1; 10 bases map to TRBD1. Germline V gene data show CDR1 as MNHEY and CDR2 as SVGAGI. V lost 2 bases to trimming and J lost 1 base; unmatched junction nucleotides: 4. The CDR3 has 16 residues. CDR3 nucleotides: TGTGCCAGCAGTTACGGGACAGGGGCGTCGAACACTGAAGCTTTCTTT. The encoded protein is CASSYGTGASNTEAFF.

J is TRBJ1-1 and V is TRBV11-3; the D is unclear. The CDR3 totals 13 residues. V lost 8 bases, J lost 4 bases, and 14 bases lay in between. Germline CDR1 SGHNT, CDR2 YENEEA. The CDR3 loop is CASGLSPATEAFF. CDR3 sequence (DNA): TGTGCCAGCGGGCTCTCCCCGGCCACTGAAGCTTTCTTT.

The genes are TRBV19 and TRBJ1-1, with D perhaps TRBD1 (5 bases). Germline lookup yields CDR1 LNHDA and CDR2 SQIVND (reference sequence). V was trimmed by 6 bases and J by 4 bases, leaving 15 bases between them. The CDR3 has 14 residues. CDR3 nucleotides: TGTGCCAGTAGGCCTTGGGGGGAGGGCACTGAAGCTTTCTTT. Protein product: CASRPWGEGTEAFF.